The source of this TCR beta chain is a study of shared clonotypes between healthy human individuals. The length of the CDR3 is 13 residues. CDR1 and CDR2 (germline): MNHEY, SMNVEV (reference sequence). This clone came up once. The run depth of the assay was deep. Repertoires were generated with immunoSEQ multiplex PCR, while TCRdb's copy carries only in-frame clones and drops some. Of about 2.4 million clones listed, 90% to 95% were seen once; the top ten hold 0.36%. The sequence was obtained from a young man in good health. Some clones in this sample may be carry-over from other donors' samples. The sequencing input was naive CD4+ T cells from PBMCs. Subset described: CD45RA+ positively selected. This chain uses TRBV27 with TRBJ2-5; tentatively, D is TRBD1 (5 bases). The DNA matches TRBJ2-7 better at its end, which makes the J call doubtful. The CDR3 region is CASRSTGSYEQYF. Here the CDR3 DNA reads TGTGCCAGCCGCTCCACAGGCTCCTACGAGCAGTACTTC.